This TCR beta chain is drawn from a study of blood T cells in healthy people across ages. It was with a sample-barcoded 5' primer and a J-beta primer mix that a second PCR of roughly 7 to 12 cycles was run. TCRdb reanalysed the 5' RACE reads using MiXCR and keeps one entry per CDR3 protein. The data show 1.5 million to 2 million distinct CDR3 sequences, with roughly 32% seen just once and approximately 10% held by the top ten. The CDR3 is 17 amino acids. The trim removed 1 base at V and 1 base at J, leaving 9 bases unmatched. CDR1 MDHEN and CDR2 SYDVKM come from the germline V gene. The receptor comes from a woman younger than 45 in good health. Sequencing input: blood. The V call is TRBV28, the J call TRBJ2-7, with TRBD1 identical over 8 bases. This chain's CDR3 is CASSLFPTGGYSYEQYF. The CDR3 DNA sequence: TGTGCCAGCAGTTTATTTCCAACAGGGGGGTATTCCTACGAGCAGTACTTC.